This T cell receptor (beta chain) was observed in a study of lymphopenia after photon versus proton radiotherapy. Whole-study results and caveats: Oligoclonal CD8+ Temra expansion after nadir drove photon patients' diversity drop. Only patients who died were analyzed for survival; proton advantage is unproven. Larger post-nadir TCR diversity loss correlated inversely with survival in deceased patients. Relative stability marked proton patients; photon patients lost diversity and naive cells.

CDR3 length: 16 amino acids. Trimming pared 3 bases from V and 1 base from J, leaving 14 bases between. Germline lookup yields CDR1 SGHAT and CDR2 FQNNGV. As regards this clone: The antigen is undetermined.

TCRdb's copy holds only in-frame clones and misses some; the assay was immunoSEQ multiplex PCR. The table includes roughly 30,000 clones, roughly 87% detected once. The sequence derives from a woman between 55 and 75 years old with cholangiocarcinoma. Some clones in this sample may be carry-over from other donors' samples. The chain combines TRBV11-2 with TRBJ2-3; D is perhaps TRBD2 (6 bases). The starting material was peripheral blood, obtained from a patient treated with proton-based radiotherapy. CDR3 in DNA: TGTGCCAGCAGCTTGGTGCGGGGCGGGGGCACAGATACGCAGTATTTT. Translated: CASSLVRGGGTDTQYF.